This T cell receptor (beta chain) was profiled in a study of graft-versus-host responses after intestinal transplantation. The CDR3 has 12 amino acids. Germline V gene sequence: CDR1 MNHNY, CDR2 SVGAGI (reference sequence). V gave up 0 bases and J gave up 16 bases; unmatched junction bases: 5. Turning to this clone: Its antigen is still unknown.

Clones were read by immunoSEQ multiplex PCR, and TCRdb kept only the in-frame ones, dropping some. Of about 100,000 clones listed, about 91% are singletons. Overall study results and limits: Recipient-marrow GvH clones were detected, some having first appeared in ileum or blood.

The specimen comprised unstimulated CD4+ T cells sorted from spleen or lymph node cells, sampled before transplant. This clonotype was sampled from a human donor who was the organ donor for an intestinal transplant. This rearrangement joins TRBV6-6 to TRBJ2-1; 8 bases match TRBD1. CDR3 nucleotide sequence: TGTGCCAGCAGTTACTCGGAGGACAGGGTTTTCTTC. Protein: CASSYSEDRVFF.